These T cell receptor beta chains were read from a single sample in a study of T-cell reconstitution after alpha-beta-depleted transplantation in children. MiXCR was run by TCRdb on the PCR reads, yielding one entry per CDR3 protein. Of 450,000 to 700,000 distinct CDR3 sequences in the sample, 25% to 30% are singletons; the top ten hold around a third. The specimen was PBMCs, collected before TCRalphabeta/CD19-depleted stem cell transplant. The receptors shown here come from a boy under three years old with Wiskott-Aldrich syndrome, due to receive a stem cell transplant. Both conserved end residues are part of each CDR3. The D gene is left open where the match is weak. Size is stated for part of the rows, as once, few or many counts, or as a class when the clone is expanded.

D	V	size	J	CDR3	DNA
NA	TRBV10-3	NA	TRBJ2-7	CAISSLRDGAREQYF	TGTGCCATCAGCTCTCTTAGGGACGGGGCCAGAGAGCAGTACTTC
TRBD1	TRBV12-3/TRBV12-4	few	TRBJ1-2	CASSPWDRLNYGYTF	TGTGCCAGCAGTCCCTGGGACAGGCTGAACTATGGCTACACCTTC
NA	TRBV5-1	many	TRBJ2-7	CASSFTGTTYEQYF	TGCGCCAGCAGCTTTACGGGGACGACCTACGAGCAGTACTTC
TRBD1	TRBV12-3/TRBV12-4	few	TRBJ2-2	CASYPGTGVTGELFF	TGTGCCAGCTATCCCGGGACAGGGGTTACCGGGGAGCTGTTTTTT
NA	TRBV5-1	few	TRBJ2-5	CASSLMHPTEETQYF	TGCGCCAGCAGCTTGATGCATCCCACGGAAGAGACCCAGTACTTC
TRBD1	TRBV5-1	few	TRBJ2-7	CASSTDRVSHEQYF	TGCGCCAGCAGCACGGACAGGGTTAGCCACGAGCAGTACTTC
NA	TRBV29-1	few	TRBJ2-1	CSGRGPSGNYNEQFF	TGCAGCGGCAGGGGGCCTAGCGGGAACTACAATGAGCAGTTCTTC
TRBD2	TRBV5-8	NA	TRBJ2-3	CASQRGLSTDTQYF	TGTGCCAGCCAGCGGGGACTGAGCACAGATACGCAGTATTTT
NA	TRBV28	NA	TRBJ2-5	CASRRGPEETQYF	TGTGCCAGCAGAAGGGGTCCAGAAGAGACCCAGTACTTC
TRBD1	TRBV9	few	TRBJ2-3	CASSVVGGGDTQYF	TGTGCCAGCAGCGTAGTAGGGGGCGGAGATACGCAGTATTTT
TRBD2	TRBV3-1	few	TRBJ2-3	CASRPSGSFTDTQYF	TGTGCCAGCAGGCCCAGCGGGAGCTTCACAGATACGCAGTATTTT
NA	TRBV4-1	NA	TRBJ1-5	CASSPTGGPGGPPQHF	TGCGCCAGCAGCCCCACCGGGGGACCGGGGGGTCCGCCCCAGCATTTT
NA	TRBV30	few	TRBJ1-5	CAWSGQFNQPQHF	TGTGCCTGGAGCGGACAGTTCAATCAGCCCCAGCATTTT
NA	TRBV7-8	NA	TRBJ2-1	CASSLVTSYNEHLF	TGTGCCAGCAGCTTAGTCACCTCCTACAATGAGCATCTCTTC
NA	TRBV24-1	few	TRBJ1-5	CATSDPRDSNQPQHF	TGTGCCACCAGTGATCCTAGGGACAGCAATCAGCCCCAGCATTTT
TRBD2	TRBV9	NA	TRBJ2-7	CASSVAGGPREQYF	TGTGCCAGCAGCGTAGCGGGAGGGCCGAGAGAGCAGTACTTC
NA	TRBV20-1	NA	TRBJ2-7	CSARDPGGSTYEQYF	TGCAGTGCTAGAGATCCCGGAGGCAGTACCTACGAGCAGTACTTC
NA	TRBV5-6	many	TRBJ2-1	CASSRDGYYNEQFF	TGTGCCAGCAGCCGAGACGGATACTACAATGAGCAGTTCTTC
NA	TRBV28	few	TRBJ2-7	CASSAPGRSSYEQYF	TGTGCCAGCAGTGCCCCAGGTAGGAGCTCCTACGAGCAGTACTTC
TRBD1	TRBV12-3/TRBV12-4	few	TRBJ1-5	CASRVGQGRNQPQHF	TGTGCCAGCAGGGTTGGACAGGGACGCAATCAGCCCCAGCATTTT
TRBD2	TRBV24-1	NA	TRBJ2-1	CATSDSQSGTSGMNEQFF	TGTGCCACCAGTGATTCTCAATCCGGGACTAGCGGCATGAATGAGCAGTTCTTC
NA	TRBV5-1	NA	TRBJ2-5	CASSLAGALYQETQYF	TGCGCCAGCAGCTTGGCGGGAGCCCTGTACCAAGAGACCCAGTACTTC
NA	TRBV3-1	NA	TRBJ2-3	CASSQDAMTQYF	TGTGCCAGCAGCCAAGATGCTATGACGCAGTATTTT
NA	TRBV27	few	TRBJ2-7	CASSLGAEAYEQYF	TGTGCCAGCAGTTTAGGAGCCGAAGCCTACGAGCAGTACTTC
NA	TRBV3-1	few	TRBJ1-1	CASSQWLGMNTEAFF	TGTGCCAGCAGCCAATGGCTGGGCATGAACACTGAAGCTTTCTTT
NA	TRBV3-1	NA	TRBJ1-1	CASSQDTFAEAFF	TGTGCCAGCAGCCAAGATACGTTCGCTGAAGCTTTCTTT
TRBD1	TRBV10-3	NA	TRBJ2-3	CAIKGTGTGTDTQYF	TGTGCCATCAAGGGGACCGGGACAGGGACGGATACGCAGTATTTT
NA	TRBV6-1	NA	TRBJ2-7	CASSEELGVYEQYF	TGTGCCAGCAGCGAAGAACTGGGGGTCTACGAGCAGTACTTC
NA	TRBV27	few	TRBJ2-5	CASSFTGQETQYF	TGTGCCAGCAGTTTTACGGGTCAAGAGACCCAGTACTTC
TRBD2	TRBV12-3/TRBV12-4	NA	TRBJ2-1	CASTASGIYNEQFF	TGTGCCAGCACGGCTAGCGGGATTTACAATGAGCAGTTCTTC
TRBD2	TRBV5-1	NA	TRBJ2-1	CASSLTSGSDEQFF	TGCGCCAGCAGCTTGACTAGCGGGAGCGACGAGCAGTTCTTC